This T cell receptor (beta chain) was sequenced during a study of neoadjuvant nivolumab and ipilimumab in lung cancer. Sequencing was performed with immunoSEQ multiplex PCR; in TCRdb, only in-frame clones are kept and a portion is missing. Among about 15,000 clones listed, roughly four fifths were seen once. This CDR3 contains 14 residues. The V end was cut by 3 bases, the J end by 4 bases, with 12 bases between. Germline CDR1 is LNHDA and CDR2 is SQIVND (reference sequence). The chain is built from TRBV19 and TRBJ1-1; no clear D gene. This receptor was identified in an adult with non-small cell lung cancer. The material was tumor tissue, obtained after neoadjuvant nivolumab, alone or with ipilimumab, at or shortly before surgery. In DNA, the CDR3 is TGTGCCAGTAGTATCGGGTCCGGTTCCACTGAAGCTTTCTTT. It is translated as CASSIGSGSTEAFF.